The rows below give T cell receptor beta chains drawn from one sample of a study of response to subunit inactivated influenza vaccine. TCRdb used MiXCR to reprocess the RT-PCR reads, holding one entry per CDR3 protein. Among approximately 500,000 distinct CDR3 sequences listed, roughly 13% were seen once. Sequenced material: PBMCs from blood, taken more than 35 days after vaccination. All receptors derive from a man between 50 and 59 years old who received an inactivated influenza vaccine. Both conserved end residues are part of each CDR3. A D gene is named only where the DNA matches it firmly. The listing skips clone size in some rows; elsewhere it reads once, few, many or a size class.

TRBV11-2,16,-,TRBJ2-3,-,TGTGCCAGCAGCTCCCCTCTCCCGGCTACTCCCAATACGCAGTATTTT,CASSSPLPATPNTQYF
TRBV19,15,TRBD2,TRBJ2-1,-,TGTGCCAGTAGTAGGACTAGCGGCCTTCGCCATGAGCAGTTCTTC,CASSRTSGLRHEQFF
TRBV7-9,14,TRBD1,TRBJ1-1,-,TGTGCCAGCAGTTCGACAGGGCCGAACACTGAAGCTTTCTTT,CASSSTGPNTEAFF
TRBV4-3,16,TRBD1,TRBJ2-2,-,TGCGCCAGCAGCCAAAAGGGACAGGGGAACACCGGGGAGCTGTTTTTT,CASSQKGQGNTGELFF
TRBV5-4,18,TRBD1,TRBJ1-6,few,TGTGCCAGCAGCTCGGGACAGGGTGGGAGCTCCTATAATTCACCCCTCCACTTT,CASSSGQGGSSYNSPLHF
TRBV6-5,17,-,TRBJ2-3,many,TGTGCCAGCAGTTACGATCGGGCAGGAACCGACACAGATACGCAGTATTTT,CASSYDRAGTDTDTQYF
TRBV12-3/TRBV12-4,13,TRBD1,TRBJ1-5,few,TGTGCCAGCAGATCGGACAGGAATCAGCCCCAGCATTTT,CASRSDRNQPQHF
TRBV20-1,15,-,TRBJ2-1,many,TGCAGTGCTAGAGATCTCGGGGCCTCCTACAATGAGCAGTTCTTC,CSARDLGASYNEQFF
TRBV10-3,19,TRBD1,TRBJ2-1,-,TGTGCCATCAAGCAAAGGCCCTCAGACATTTGGGACAGGGGTGGAGGTTGGTTCTTC,CAIKQRPSDIWDRGGGWFF
TRBV29-1,12,-,TRBJ2-5,many,TGCAGCGTTGTGGATCAAGGAGAGACCCAGTACTTC,CSVVDQGETQYF
TRBV6-5,11,-,TRBJ2-7,-,TGTGCCAGCGGCGGGGGCCACGAGCAGTACTTC,CASGGGHEQYF
TRBV29-1,15,TRBD1,TRBJ2-2,many,TGCAGCGTTGGGAATAGGGACAGAATGACCGGGGAGCTGTTTTTT,CSVGNRDRMTGELFF
TRBV12-3/TRBV12-4,16,-,TRBJ1-1,many,-,CASSSSSNWRTSEAFF
TRBV10-3,13,TRBD1,TRBJ2-5,few,TGTGCCATCACTGACAGGGTTCAAGAGACCCAGTACTTC,CAITDRVQETQYF
TRBV5-5,18,-,TRBJ1-2,many,TGTGCCAGCAGCTTGGGTCAGCGAAGGGTATTTGGGGACTATGGCTACACCTTC,CASSLGQRRVFGDYGYTF